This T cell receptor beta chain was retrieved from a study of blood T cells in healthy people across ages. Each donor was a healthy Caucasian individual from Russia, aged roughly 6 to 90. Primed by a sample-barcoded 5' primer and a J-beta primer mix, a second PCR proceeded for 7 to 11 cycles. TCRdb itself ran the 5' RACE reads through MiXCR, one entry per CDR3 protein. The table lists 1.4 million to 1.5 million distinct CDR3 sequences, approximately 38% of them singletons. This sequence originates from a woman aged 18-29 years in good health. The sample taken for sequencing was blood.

CDR3 bases: TGCAGTGCTAGAGACTACCGGACAGCCAGCTCCTACAATGAGCAGTTCTTC. Amino acids: CSARDYRTASSYNEQFF. The rearrangement uses TRBV20-1 and TRBJ2-1, with D tentatively TRBD1 (6 bases). The CDR3 is 17 amino acids. Looked up from germline, CDR1 is DFQATT and CDR2 is SNEGSKA (reference sequence). Trimming shortened V by 0 bases and J by 0 bases, and 15 bases separated the two germline ends.